Each of the 12 T cell receptor beta chains below was sequenced from the same sample in a study of human T cells and chemical hapten exposure. Specified time point: patch test 1, 2 weeks after DPC sensitization. Regarding treatment: therapeutic diphenylcyclopropenone sensitization with weekly scalp DPC. TCRdb re-derived calls from the RACE reads in MiXCR, one entry per CDR3 protein. This sample yields approximately 90,000 distinct CDR3 sequences, of which around 12% are seen a single time; 2% to 2.5% belongs to the top ten. The sample here was whole blood, taken in connection with sensitization to the hapten diphenylcyclopropenone (DPC). These receptors came from a woman aged 40 to 50 with alopecia areata. Some clones in this sample may be carry-over from other donors' samples.

The chain uses TRBV18 and TRBJ2-7, with D possibly being TRBD1 (5 bases). The CDR3 is made up of 13 amino acids. The germline CDR1 and CDR2 sequences are KGHSH and LQKENI. The V end lost 3 bases, the J end lost 4 bases, and 10 bases lay between the germline ends. The CDR3 DNA is TGTGCCAGCTCACCGGGGCTCGCATACGAGCAGTACTTC. Protein product: CASSPGLAYEQYF.

The V and J genes are TRBV27 and TRBJ2-1; D possibly corresponds to TRBD1 (5 bases). In germline, CDR1 is MNHEY, CDR2 SMNVEV (reference sequence). The CDR3 totals 15 residues. Trimming shortened V by 5 bases and J by 4 bases, and 15 bases separated the two germline ends. The CDR3 protein is CASSRVQGRYNEQFF. As DNA, the CDR3 is TGTGCCAGCAGTAGGGTTCAGGGCCGTTACAATGAGCAGTTCTTC.

This clonotype was seen a few times. J is TRBJ2-7 and V is TRBV7-3; TRBD2 might be the D (6 bases). Trimming pared 4 bases from V and 7 bases from J, leaving 8 bases between. Germline V lookup: CDR1 SGHTA, CDR2 FQGTGA. This CDR3 is 11 amino acids long. For the CDR3, the DNA is TGTGCCAGCAGCTCAGGGAGGGAGCAGTACTTC. Residues: CASSSGREQYF.

This clonotype turned up a few times. The chain links TRBV20-1 to TRBJ2-1; D is ambiguous. Trimming left V 1 base short and J 7 bases short, with 5 bases between. Per germline, CDR1 DFQATT and CDR2 SNEGSKA (reference sequence). The CDR3 contains 11 residues. The DNA of the CDR3 is TGCAGTGCTAGAGGTACGAATGAGCAGTTCTTC. It specifies CSARGTNEQFF.

This clonotype was observed a handful of times. DNA of the CDR3: TGTGCCAGCAGTGAACCGGGACGGAGAATCCAAGAGACCCAGTACTTC. This encodes CASSEPGRRIQETQYF. The gene calls are TRBV6-1 and TRBJ2-5, with D perhaps being TRBD1 or TRBD2 (5 bases each). From germline, CDR1 is MNHNS and CDR2 SASEGT. The CDR3 is made up of 16 amino acids. V dropped 2 bases and J dropped 1 base, with 14 bases sitting between them.

This chain uses TRBV3-1 with TRBJ1-6; D remains unclear. The CDR3 totals 14 residues. The germline V and J ends were trimmed by 6 bases and 4 bases, with 10 bases remaining between them. Germline CDR1 and CDR2: LGHDT and YNNKEL (reference sequence). CDR3 region: CASSPSNYNSPLHF. In nucleotides, the CDR3 is TGTGCCAGCAGTCCCAGCAATTATAATTCACCCCTCCACTTT. The whole variable domain, filled in from reference TRBV3-1 and TRBJ1-6, reads DTAVSQTPKYLVTQMGNDKSIKCEQNLGHDTMYWYKQDSKKFLKIMFSYNNKELIINETVPNRFSPKSPDKAHLNLHINSLELGDSAVYFCASSPSNYNSPLHFGNGTRLTVT.

J is TRBJ2-1 and V is TRBV6-2 or TRBV6-3; D call uncertain. CDR3 length equals 12 residues. The germline V and J ends were trimmed by 0 bases and 10 bases, with 7 bases remaining between them. Germline lookup yields CDR1 MNHEY and CDR2 SVGEGT. For the CDR3, the DNA is TGTGCCAGCAGTTACTCGGTCATCGAGCAGTTCTTC. The encoded protein is CASSYSVIEQFF.

The chain joins TRBV28 to TRBJ2-7, with a weak D call TRBD2 (5 bases). V lost 6 bases, J lost 3 bases, and 9 bases lay in between. Germline-derived CDR1 and CDR2 are MDHEN and SYDVKM. The CDR3 has 12 residues. DNA for the CDR3: TGTGCCAGCAGCTCCGGGGACTACGAGCAGTACTTC. Amino acids: CASSSGDYEQYF.

To note about this clonotype: A single base separates this from a much larger clone, so it may be a read error. The rearrangement joins TRBV7-2 to TRBJ2-3; D is uncertain. CDR1 is SGHTA and CDR2 is FQGNSA in the germline V gene. Trimming removed 5 bases at V and 2 bases at J, with 17 bases between. This CDR3 has 16 amino acids. The CDR3 nucleotides are TGTGCCAGCAGCCTCCACTTGGTACAGCCCACAGATACGCAGTATTTT. Translated, it gives CASSLHLVQPTDTQYF.

This clonotype showed up just a few times. Here the CDR3 reads CASSLPLRGGIEQYF. The CDR3 bases are TGTGCCAGCAGCTTACCGTTAAGGGGAGGGATCGAGCAGTACTTC. The chain uses TRBV5-4 and TRBJ2-7, with 7 bases that match TRBD2. Germline V gene lookup returns CDR1 SGHNT and CDR2 YYREEE (reference sequence). The junction had 11 bases not matched to a gene; V was cut back by 2 bases and J by 6 bases. The CDR3 sequence is 15 residues long. The full variable domain, rest sourced from reference TRBV5-4 and TRBJ2-7, is ETGVTQSPTHLIKTRGQQVTLRCSSQSGHNTVSWYQQALGQGPQFIFQYYREEENGRGNFPPRFSGLQFPNYSSELNVNALELDDSALYLCASSLPLRGGIEQYFGPGTRLTVT.

In its sample, this clonotype was seen a few times. V and J are TRBV2 and TRBJ2-7, with TRBD1 matching over 8 bases. Germline CDR1 and CDR2: SNHLY and FYNNEI. CDR3 size: 13 residues. J lost 3 bases, V lost 8 bases, and 6 bases had no gene match. The CDR3 region has the DNA TGTGCCAGCGACAGGGGCCCACTCTACGAGCAGTACTTC. Protein product: CASDRGPLYEQYF.

The chain carries TRBV29-1 and TRBJ2-7; D may match TRBD1 or TRBD2 (5 bases each). Per germline, CDR1 SQVTM and CDR2 ANQGSEA. Trimming cost V 5 bases and J 0 bases, with 14 bases left between them. This CDR3 has 14 amino acids. CDR3 sequence (DNA): TGCAGCGTTTACCGGGACGAAGACTCCTACGAGCAGTACTTC. This translates into CSVYRDEDSYEQYF.